What follows is one TCR beta chain and its context. The target of this receptor is not known. No quality values exist for individual bases; no much larger clone is one base distant. This specimen comes from a study of CD8 T cells in ankylosing spondylitis (dated by TCRdb to 2016 to 2017). A note on the overall study: The study set out to find disease-linked TCR variants by profiling T cell receptor beta repertoires in ankylosing spondylitis patients and healthy donors. Peripheral blood was sampled, and synovial fluid was additionally collected from ankylosing spondylitis patients. In total, the full study cohort was made up of some 100 healthy donors and some 26 ankylosing spondylitis patients.

Sequencing was carried out with an Illumina HiSeq 2500. TCR beta libraries were prepared by quantitative 5'-RACE with molecular barcodes. Per the original workflow: To identify disease-linked TCR variants, a new computational method was used, one built on a probabilistic model of VDJ rearrangement. The raw public data were reprocessed by TCRdb itself: fastp quality trimming at Q25, MiXCR clonotype calling, in-frame beta chains only. Every distinct CDR3 protein forms one entry, paired with its most common genes and DNA. TCRdb's processing, not the authors' own work, is the source of the V and J calls. The sample table records roughly 130,000 distinct CDR3 sequences; around 7% of these occur just once. The ten top clones hold 9.5% to 15% of the sample. The CDR3 covers 15 residues, taking in both the cysteine and the phenylalanine. Only the CDR3 part of the read is kept: 45 bases, read in frame from the first base. V has 8 bases trimmed and J has 0 bases trimmed; junction bases matching no gene number 6. Taken from the germline V gene, the CDR1 and CDR2 loops are MDHEN and SYDVKM.

On the study overall, not on this receptor specifically: Some of the motif variants had been reported before in the synovial fluid and blood of reactive arthritis patients, a finding that suggests common disease-initiation mechanisms. Significant enrichment of the disease-linked clones was reported in matched synovial fluid samples from ankylosing spondylitis patients. The disease-linked clones had a CD8+ phenotype and were found at relatively low frequencies in peripheral blood. A TCR beta motif of several highly homologous amino acid variants appeared characteristic of blood from ankylosing spondylitis patients.

The V gene is TRBV28 and the J gene is TRBJ1-3; TRBD1 lines up with 8 middle nucleotides. Sequences were obtained from blood, either unsorted or a sorted T cell fraction (not recorded which). This TCR derives from a male donor with ankylosing spondylitis or in good health (not recorded which). CDR3 reads: CASVDRGYSGNTIYF. Read as DNA, the sequence is TGTGCCAGCGTAGACAGGGGCTACTCTGGAAACACCATATATTTT.